This T cell receptor (beta chain) was obtained from a study of T cells in localized non-small cell lung cancer. This clone was detected once. Its antigen is undetermined. Produced via immunoSEQ multiplex PCR; TCRdb's table is partial and in-frame only. The repertoire holds tens of thousands of clones, with 80% to 95% as singletons. Findings of the study overall: Longer overall survival was linked to higher blood T cell density. Heterogeneity remains possible because sequencing was limited to only one tumor region. Adjacent uninvolved lung tissue had the highest T cell clonality, exceeding tumor. Of the top 100 tumor clones, median about 56 were in adjacent lung, about 26 among its top 100.

The TCR sequence derives from a female donor older than 55 with stage II lung adenocarcinoma. This specimen was peripheral blood mononuclear cells, taken before any cancer treatment.

The CDR3 sequence: CASSILGEGRDQPQHF. The CDR3 DNA sequence: TGTGCCAGTAGTATATTAGGAGAGGGGCGCGATCAGCCCCAGCATTTT. The rearrangement links TRBV19 to TRBJ1-5, with a possible D match to TRBD1 (5 bases). CDR3 length: 16 residues. CDR1 and CDR2 from the germline V gene are LNHDA and SQIVND (reference sequence). The V and J ends lost 2 bases and 5 bases respectively, with 16 bases between them.